These 14 T cell receptor beta chains were all obtained from the same sample, sequenced in a study of T cells in Graves' hyperthyroidism and ophthalmopathy. The CDR3 regions of TCR beta were amplified from RNA transcripts. The HTBI set primed first-round TCR CDR3 RT-PCR. TCRdb passed the multiplex PCR reads through MiXCR, listing each CDR3 protein once. The sample contains 600,000 to 650,000 distinct CDR3 sequences, roughly 16% of which appear only once. Sequenced: blood. The receptors shown here come from a woman in her twenties or thirties with Graves' hyperthyroidism.

The chain recombines TRBV6-2 or TRBV6-3 with TRBJ2-5; the match to TRBD2 covers 7 bases. V trimming: 2 bases; J trimming: 1 base; junction bases outside the gene matches: 16. The germline CDR1 and CDR2 sequences are MNHEY and SVGEGT. CDR3 length: 19 amino acids. This chain's CDR3 is CASSYPLLRSGELQETQYF. CDR3 DNA: TGTGCCAGCAGTTACCCCCTCTTGAGGAGCGGGGAACTCCAAGAGACCCAGTACTTC.

This clonotype was observed a handful of times. The chain joins TRBV6-6 to TRBJ2-2; 10 bases are a match to TRBD1. Germline trimming cut 2 bases from V and 13 bases from J; bases unmatched to any gene: 10. CDR1 is MNHNY, CDR2 SVGAGI, per germline (reference sequence). This CDR3 is built from 15 residues. CDR3 protein: CASSYGTGEERGLFF. For the CDR3, the DNA is TGTGCCAGCAGTTACGGGACAGGGGAGGAGAGGGGGCTGTTTTTT.

The J gene is TRBJ2-2, the V gene TRBV6-1, with D perhaps TRBD1 (6 bases). V shed 6 bases and J shed 4 bases, with 12 bases lying between them. The CDR3 totals 14 residues. Looked up from germline, CDR1 is MNHNS and CDR2 is SASEGT. CDR3 coding DNA: TGTGCCAGCAGGACAGGAAGTGTCACCGGGGAGCTGTTTTTT. It codes for CASRTGSVTGELFF.

The sample holds a few counts of this clonotype. The V call is TRBV6-2 or TRBV6-3, the J call TRBJ2-7, with a tentative D call TRBD1 (5 bases). The CDR3 is 16 residues long. V was clipped by 2 bases and J by 4 bases, with 18 bases between them. Germline CDR1 and CDR2: MNHEY and SVGEGT. The CDR3 spells CASSYVMSRAAYEQYF. In DNA form, the CDR3 reads TGTGCCAGCAGTTACGTTATGAGCAGGGCGGCGTACGAGCAGTACTTC.

Comment on this clonotype: One junction end does not reproduce the germline sequence, and a read error may be involved. The chain has TRBV5-1 and TRBJ2-3; D unresolved. The CDR3 is 15 amino acids. Germline V gives CDR1 SGHRS, CDR2 YFSETQ. DNA of the CDR3: TGCGCCAGCAGCTTGTACGGACGTAGCACAGATGCGCAGTATTTT. Its protein product is CASSLYGRSTDAQYF.

This rearrangement joins TRBV11-2 to TRBJ2-5; no reliable D call. The CDR3 has 13 amino acids. Trimming removed 5 bases at V and 4 bases at J, with 11 bases between. Germline V gene sequence: CDR1 SGHAT, CDR2 FQNNGV. CDR3 protein: CASSRSRIETQYF. Written as DNA, the CDR3 is TGTGCCAGCAGCCGCAGTCGGATAGAGACCCAGTACTTC.

The chain is built from TRBV20-1 and TRBJ1-1; TRBD1 might be the D (6 bases). Between the trimmed V and J ends, which lost 1 base and 5 bases, there was a span of 14 bases. CDR1 and CDR2 from the germline V gene are DFQATT and SNEGSKA (reference sequence). This CDR3 comprises 14 residues. CDR3 sequence reads: CSARVGASRTEAFF. DNA for the CDR3: TGCAGTGCTAGAGTGGGGGCGTCGAGGACTGAAGCTTTCTTT.

This clonotype appeared a few times. The genes are TRBV12-5 and TRBJ1-6; 10 bases line up with TRBD1. Germline loops: CDR1 LGHNT, CDR2 FRNRAP. The CDR3 runs 16 residues. With 0 bases clipped from V and 7 bases from J, the junction kept 3 bases outside the gene matches. The CDR3 DNA follows: TGTGCTAGTGGTTTGGTACGGACAGGGGGGAATTCACCCCTCCACTTT. Translation: CASGLVRTGGNSPLHF.

Many counts were recorded for this clonotype. The gene calls are TRBV20-1 and TRBJ2-7, with 10 bases aligning to TRBD2. Trimming removed 5 bases from V and 2 bases from J; junction bases left unmatched: 3. Germline values: CDR1 DFQATT, CDR2 SNEGSKA (reference sequence). This CDR3 contains 13 residues. The CDR3 coding sequence is TGCAGTGCTGTTGGGACTAGCGCCTACGAGCAGTACTTC. Protein product: CSAVGTSAYEQYF.

This sequence joins TRBV2 and TRBJ2-5; the D gene could be TRBD1 or TRBD2 (6 bases each). The V gene lost 2 bases and the J gene lost 1 base, with 14 bases spanning the gap. Per germline, CDR1 SNHLY and CDR2 FYNNEI. The CDR3 extends over 16 amino acids. In DNA, the CDR3 is TGTGCCAGCAGTGAACCGGGGGCTGAATTCCAAGAGACCCAGTACTTC. The encoded protein is CASSEPGAEFQETQYF.

This clonotype was seen at least ten times. V gene TRBV30 combines with J gene TRBJ2-3, with D possibly matching TRBD2 (5 bases). Per the germline V gene, CDR1 is GTSNPN and CDR2 is SVGIG (reference sequence). V was shortened by 0 bases and J by 5 bases, with 9 bases between the two germline ends. This CDR3 is built from 13 residues. In DNA form, the CDR3 reads TGTGCCTGGAGTGTACTAGGAGGAGATACGCAGTATTTT. Its protein is CAWSVLGGDTQYF.

This sequence joins TRBV12-3 or TRBV12-4 and TRBJ2-3; D is ambiguous. The CDR3 extends over 13 amino acids. V lost 3 bases and J 2 bases, leaving 6 bases between the germline ends. The CDR3 is CASSFAATDTQYF. CDR3 sequence (DNA): TGTGCCAGCAGTTTTGCGGCCACAGATACGCAGTATTTT.

This chain connects TRBV27 to TRBJ2-1, with D hard to call. Trimming left V 8 bases short and J 9 bases short, with 14 bases between. CDR1 is MNHEY and CDR2 is SMNVEV in the germline V gene (reference sequence). The CDR3 is 12 residues long. The CDR3 sequence is CASLGMAGEQFF. DNA of the CDR3: TGTGCCAGCCTAGGGATGGCCGGTGAGCAGTTCTTC.

In this sample, this clonotype turned up many times. This chain uses TRBV20-1 with TRBJ2-3, with 7 bases that match TRBD2. The CDR3 totals 14 residues. V trimming: 7 bases; J trimming: 5 bases; junction bases outside the gene matches: 12. Germline lookup yields CDR1 DFQATT and CDR2 SNEGSKA (reference sequence). CDR3 nucleotides: TGCAGTGGTCTACTAGCGAGAAACATAGATACGCAGTATTTT. This encodes CSGLLARNIDTQYF.